Listed below are T cell receptor beta chains from one sample, sequenced in a study of T cell responses to AZD1222 COVID-19 vaccine. Data came from immunoSEQ multiplex PCR; TCRdb stores just in-frame clones and leaves some out. The sample records 100,000 to 150,000 clones, under 95% being singletons. This sample comprised peripheral blood, obtained 28 days after the second AZD1222 dose. The receptors here all came from an adult who received the AZD1222 COVID-19 vaccine. CDR3s include the opening cysteine and the closing phenylalanine or tryptophan. The order of the fields is V gene, clone size, J gene, D gene, CDR3 DNA, CDR3 protein. D genes are given only for firm matches. Clone size appears in some rows only: once, few, many, or a class for an expanded clone.

v_gene: TRBV19
abundance: NA
j_gene: TRBJ1-2
d_gene: NA
CDR3nt: TGTGCCAGTAGTATCGCGACTTCGGGGATATATGGCTACACCTTC
CDR3aa: CASSIATSGIYGYTF

v_gene: TRBV6-4
abundance: NA
j_gene: TRBJ2-3
d_gene: NA
CDR3nt: TGTGCCAGCAGTGTAGCGCTAGCATCAGATACGCAGTATTTT
CDR3aa: CASSVALASDTQYF

v_gene: TRBV6-2/TRBV6-3
abundance: NA
j_gene: TRBJ2-7
d_gene: NA
CDR3nt: TGTGCCAGCAGTTACGGCGAGGAGCAGTACTTC
CDR3aa: CASSYGEEQYF

v_gene: TRBV19
abundance: NA
j_gene: TRBJ1-1
d_gene: NA
CDR3nt: TGTGCCAGTAGTATAATAGCCCAAGCGAACACTGAAGCTTTCTTT
CDR3aa: CASSIIAQANTEAFF

v_gene: TRBV6-1
abundance: once
j_gene: TRBJ2-1
d_gene: NA
CDR3nt: TGTGCCAGCAGTGAAAACGAGGGAGGCTACAATGAGCAGTTCTTC
CDR3aa: CASSENEGGYNEQFF

v_gene: TRBV3-1/TRBV3-2
abundance: NA
j_gene: TRBJ1-5
d_gene: TRBD1
CDR3nt: TGTGCCAGCAGCCGAGGGGACAGGCCAAATCAGCCCCAGCATTTT
CDR3aa: CASSRGDRPNQPQHF

v_gene: TRBV5-8
abundance: once
j_gene: TRBJ1-2
d_gene: NA
CDR3nt: TGTGCCAGCAGCTTGGCGGGGGCTCACTATGGCTACACCTTC
CDR3aa: CASSLAGAHYGYTF

v_gene: TRBV29-1
abundance: NA
j_gene: TRBJ2-7
d_gene: NA
CDR3nt: TGCAGCGTTGAAGATGGTGAACGGTACGAGCAGTACTTC
CDR3aa: CSVEDGERYEQYF

v_gene: TRBV27
abundance: NA
j_gene: TRBJ1-3
d_gene: NA
CDR3nt: TGTGCCAGCAGTTTATCATGGGGCTCTGGAAACACCATATATTTT
CDR3aa: CASSLSWGSGNTIYF

v_gene: TRBV7-6
abundance: NA
j_gene: TRBJ2-5
d_gene: NA
CDR3nt: TGTGCCAGCAGCTTAGGACAGACCCCCCAAGAGACCCAGTACTTC
CDR3aa: CASSLGQTPQETQYF

v_gene: TRBV2
abundance: NA
j_gene: TRBJ1-4
d_gene: NA
CDR3nt: TGTGCCTGCGGGCCTCAGGGTAGAAATGAAAAACTGTTTTTT
CDR3aa: CACGPQGRNEKLFF

v_gene: TRBV7-9
abundance: few
j_gene: TRBJ2-2
d_gene: NA
CDR3nt: TGTGCCAGCAGCAGACACAGCGACACCGGGGAGCTGTTTTTT
CDR3aa: CASSRHSDTGELFF

v_gene: TRBV7-2
abundance: NA
j_gene: TRBJ1-1
d_gene: NA
CDR3nt: TGTGCCAGCAGCTTAGCTATATCAGTAAACACTGAAGCTTTCTTT
CDR3aa: CASSLAISVNTEAFF

v_gene: TRBV6-2/TRBV6-3
abundance: NA
j_gene: TRBJ2-1
d_gene: NA
CDR3nt: TGTGCCAGCAGTTACTTCGGGCAGTCCTTTAACAATGAGCAGTTCTTC
CDR3aa: CASSYFGQSFNNEQFF

v_gene: TRBV5-6
abundance: NA
j_gene: TRBJ2-7
d_gene: NA
CDR3nt: TGTGCCAGCAGCTTTCAGGGTTTACCCTACGAGCAGTACTTC
CDR3aa: CASSFQGLPYEQYF

v_gene: TRBV7-3
abundance: once
j_gene: TRBJ2-2
d_gene: NA
CDR3nt: TGTGCCAGCAGCATAGATACAGCGAACACCGGGGAGCTGTTTTTT
CDR3aa: CASSIDTANTGELFF

v_gene: TRBV2
abundance: NA
j_gene: TRBJ1-5
d_gene: NA
CDR3nt: TGTGCCAGCAGGCGACTGCAAAGCAATCAGCCCCAGCATTTT
CDR3aa: CASRRLQSNQPQHF

v_gene: TRBV20-1
abundance: NA
j_gene: TRBJ1-3
d_gene: NA
CDR3nt: TGCAGTGCTAGTCCTGGGACACCTCCTGGAAACACCATATATTTT
CDR3aa: CSASPGTPPGNTIYF

v_gene: TRBV5-1
abundance: NA
j_gene: TRBJ2-2
d_gene: TRBD1
CDR3nt: TGCGCCAGCAGCTCGACAGGGTTGAACACCGGGGAGCTGTTTTTT
CDR3aa: CASSSTGLNTGELFF

v_gene: TRBV11-2
abundance: NA
j_gene: TRBJ1-2
d_gene: NA
CDR3nt: TGTGCCAGCAGCCTAATCGACCCCCAGAGCGGCTACACCTTC
CDR3aa: CASSLIDPQSGYTF